The rows below give T cell receptor beta chains drawn from one sample of a study of blood T cell repertoires in COVID-19. Sequencing was performed with immunoSEQ multiplex PCR; in TCRdb, only in-frame clones are kept and a portion is missing. Found here are 100,000 to 150,000 clones, 84% of them singletons; the top ten hold approximately 3.9%. The sample consisted of PBMCs or T cells enriched from blood (not recorded which). These receptors were taken from a young woman who had recovered from COVID-19. Both conserved end residues are part of each CDR3. A D gene is named only where the DNA matches it firmly. Clone size is stated in some rows and not others, as once, few, many or a class when expanded.

len,v_gene,j_gene,abundance,d_gene,CDR3aa,CDR3nt
14,TRBV2,TRBJ1-4,.,TRBD1,CASRAGTGGEKLFF,TGTGCCAGCAGAGCCGGGACAGGGGGTGAAAAACTGTTTTTT
12,TRBV6-2/TRBV6-3,TRBJ1-5,.,.,CASSYTNKGRYF,TGTGCCAGCAGTTACACGAACAAGGGGCGGTATTTT
15,TRBV28,TRBJ2-5,.,TRBD1,CASSIIGTAKETQYF,TGTGCCAGCAGTATAATCGGGACAGCAAAAGAGACCCAGTACTTC
15,TRBV7-2,TRBJ1-3,.,TRBD1,CASSLGTGGGNTIYF,TGTGCCAGCAGCTTAGGGACAGGAGGTGGAAACACCATATATTTT
17,TRBV19,TRBJ2-7,.,.,CASSIPRASRGSYEQYF,TGTGCCAGTAGTATACCCCGTGCCAGCCGCGGGTCCTACGAGCAGTACTTC
13,TRBV6-5,TRBJ2-1,.,TRBD1,CASRGRGTNEQFF,TGTGCCAGCAGGGGCAGGGGGACCAATGAGCAGTTCTTC
14,TRBV18,TRBJ1-5,.,.,CASSPTGRQQPQHF,TGTGCCAGCTCACCAACGGGGAGACAACAGCCCCAGCATTTT
15,TRBV6-5,TRBJ2-1,.,.,CASSYGQVRYNEQFF,TGTGCCAGCAGTTACGGGCAGGTCCGCTACAATGAGCAGTTCTTC
14,TRBV28,TRBJ2-7,.,TRBD1,CASSLGGQGDEQYF,TGTGCCAGCAGCCTAGGGGGACAGGGCGACGAGCAGTACTTC
14,TRBV7-2,TRBJ1-1,.,.,CASSLAVTRTEAFF,TGTGCCAGCAGCTTAGCGGTTACAAGAACTGAAGCTTTCTTT
13,TRBV18,TRBJ2-7,.,.,CASSPSGSDEQYF,TGTGCCAGCTCACCAAGCGGGTCCGACGAGCAGTACTTC
13,TRBV6-5,TRBJ2-2,.,.,CASRGRDTGELFF,TGTGCCAGCAGGGGGCGCGACACCGGGGAGCTGTTTTTT
15,TRBV15,TRBJ1-4,.,TRBD1,CATSRTGTGVEKLFF,TGTGCCACCAGCAGAACCGGGACAGGGGTTGAAAAACTGTTTTTT
16,TRBV12-1,TRBJ2-5,.,.,CASSFAIDRGWETQYF,TGTGCCAGCAGCTTTGCAATCGACAGGGGCTGGGAGACCCAGTACTTC
16,TRBV18,TRBJ1-4,.,.,CASSPLGGQANEKLFF,TGTGCCAGCTCACCACTTGGAGGGCAGGCTAATGAAAAACTGTTTTTT
14,TRBV9,TRBJ1-4,.,.,CASSVVASPEKLFF,TGTGCCAGCAGCGTAGTGGCCTCTCCAGAAAAACTGTTTTTT
15,TRBV7-2,TRBJ2-2,.,TRBD2,CASSLIAGGAGELFF,TGTGCCAGCAGCTTAATCGCGGGAGGGGCCGGGGAGCTGTTTTTT
12,TRBV24-1,TRBJ2-4,.,.,CATSAGSNIQYF,TGTGCCACCAGTGCAGGGTCGAACATTCAGTACTTC
14,TRBV5-1,TRBJ2-4,.,TRBD1,CASSPGQAGNIQYF,TGCGCCAGCAGCCCCGGACAGGCGGGAAACATTCAGTACTTC
16,TRBV7-2,TRBJ2-1,.,.,CASSLSFGSGYNEQFF,TGTGCCAGCAGCTTATCATTCGGGAGCGGTTACAATGAGCAGTTCTTC
16,TRBV19,TRBJ2-7,.,.,CASSTRSDSISYEQYF,TGTGCCAGTAGTACCCGCTCGGACAGTATCTCCTACGAGCAGTACTTC
18,TRBV24-1,TRBJ2-3,.,TRBD2,CATARATSGTPSTDTQYF,TGTGCCACCGCGCGGGCCACTAGCGGTACCCCTAGCACAGATACGCAGTATTTT
11,TRBV18,TRBJ2-3,many,.,CASSPSDTQYF,TGTGCCAGCTCACCGTCGGATACGCAGTATTTT
14,TRBV28,TRBJ1-3,.,.,CASTSGGRVNTIYF,TGTGCCAGCACTTCAGGCGGCAGGGTAAACACCATATATTTT
15,TRBV6-5,TRBJ1-2,.,.,CASSYSEEAGYGYTF,TGTGCCAGCAGTTACTCGGAGGAAGCGGGCTATGGCTACACCTTC
15,TRBV6-5,TRBJ2-7,.,TRBD1,CASSPGGTGGDEQYF,TGTGCCAGCAGTCCAGGCGGGACAGGGGGGGACGAGCAGTACTTC
16,TRBV5-6,TRBJ2-1,.,TRBD2,CASSFVKPGGYNEQFF,TGTGCCAGCAGCTTTGTCAAGCCGGGAGGATACAATGAGCAGTTCTTC
15,TRBV28,TRBJ1-1,.,.,CASSLSSGWNTEAFF,TGTGCCAGCAGTTTATCGTCGGGGTGGAACACTGAAGCTTTCTTT
14,TRBV14,TRBJ2-1,.,TRBD2,CASSPSGYYNEQFF,TGTGCCAGCAGCCCTAGCGGGTACTACAATGAGCAGTTCTTC
13,TRBV11-2,TRBJ2-7,.,.,CASSTTSSYEQYF,TGTGCCAGCAGCACGACTAGCTCCTACGAGCAGTACTTC
15,TRBV3-1/TRBV3-2,TRBJ2-3,.,TRBD2,CASSPTSGRTDTQYF,TGTGCCAGCAGCCCTACTAGCGGGAGAACAGATACGCAGTATTTT
18,TRBV28,TRBJ2-3,.,TRBD2,CASSFGTSGSWGTDTQYF,TGTGCCAGCAGTTTCGGGACTAGCGGGAGCTGGGGCACAGATACGCAGTATTTT
14,TRBV7-9,TRBJ1-2,.,.,CASSLDVTARGYTF,TGTGCCAGCAGCTTAGATGTCACGGCGAGGGGCTACACCTTC
14,TRBV5-8,TRBJ2-7,.,TRBD1,CASSRDRGSYEQYF,TGTGCCAGCAGCCGGGACAGGGGCTCCTACGAGCAGTACTTC
10,TRBV29-1,TRBJ1-1,once,.,CSVEGGGAFF,TGCAGCGTTGAGGGGGGTGGGGCTTTCTTT
15,TRBV28,TRBJ2-1,.,.,CASNQAPETYNEQFF,TGTGCCAGCAACCAGGCTCCGGAAACCTACAATGAGCAGTTCTTC
11,TRBV20-1,TRBJ2-5,.,.,CSASLQETQYF,TGCAGTGCTAGTCTCCAAGAGACCCAGTACTTC
14,TRBV5-1,TRBJ1-3,.,TRBD1,CASSPGGEGNTIYF,TGCGCCAGCAGCCCAGGGGGCGAAGGAAACACCATATATTTT
14,TRBV4-3,TRBJ2-1,.,TRBD2,CASSQASGSNEQFF,TGCGCCAGCAGCCAAGCTAGCGGGAGCAATGAGCAGTTCTTC
16,TRBV7-6,TRBJ2-5,.,TRBD2,CASSLWGTSGKETQYF,TGTGCCAGCAGCTTATGGGGGACTAGCGGGAAAGAGACCCAGTACTTC
13,TRBV7-3,TRBJ1-1,.,TRBD1,CASLTGGRIEAFF,TGTGCCAGCCTCACAGGGGGGAGGATTGAAGCTTTCTTT
13,TRBV11-2,TRBJ1-2,.,TRBD1,CASSFGTVYGYTF,TGTGCCAGCAGCTTTGGGACAGTCTATGGCTACACCTTC
15,TRBV2,TRBJ1-4,once,.,CASSVAGTQNEKLFF,TGTGCCAGCAGTGTCGCCGGGACACAGAATGAAAAACTGTTTTTT
13,TRBV30,TRBJ2-7,.,.,CAWSHGLEYEQYF,TGTGCCTGGAGTCACGGACTGGAGTACGAGCAGTACTTC
15,TRBV5-4,TRBJ1-4,.,TRBD1,CASSSRQGSNEKLFF,TGTGCCAGCAGCTCGCGACAGGGCTCTAATGAAAAACTGTTTTTT
15,TRBV19,TRBJ1-5,.,.,CASSIRGAGNQPQHF,TGTGCCAGTAGTATCCGGGGGGCCGGCAATCAGCCCCAGCATTTT
14,TRBV3-1/TRBV3-2,TRBJ1-4,.,.,CASSRLEPEEKLFF,TGTGCCAGCAGCCGGCTGGAGCCCGAAGAAAAACTGTTTTTT
14,TRBV4-2,TRBJ2-3,once,.,CASSQGLSTDTQYF,TGTGCCAGCAGCCAGGGACTTTCCACAGATACGCAGTATTTT
14,TRBV27,TRBJ1-2,.,.,CASRRGASDYGYTF,TGTGCCAGCCGGCGGGGGGCGAGTGACTATGGCTACACCTTC
13,TRBV18,TRBJ2-7,.,.,CASSPEGAREQYF,TGTGCCAGCTCACCGGAGGGGGCGAGGGAGCAGTACTTC
14,TRBV28,TRBJ2-2,.,.,CASRQYRDTGELFF,TGTGCCAGCAGACAATACAGGGACACCGGGGAGCTGTTTTTT
14,TRBV24-1,TRBJ1-5,.,.,CATSEKGMGQPQHF,TGTGCCACCAGTGAAAAGGGGATGGGTCAGCCCCAGCATTTT